These 5 T cell receptor beta chains were all obtained from the same sample, sequenced in a study of T cell changes during pregnancy in multiple sclerosis. Repertoires were generated with immunoSEQ multiplex PCR, while TCRdb's copy carries only in-frame clones and drops some. In the table there are around 110,000 clones, around 93% of which are singletons. Here the sequenced sample was peripheral blood, taken in the third trimester of pregnancy. The receptors derive from a female donor in good health, enrolled as a control in a pregnancy study.

The rearrangement joins TRBV4-2 to TRBJ1-2; TRBD1 aligns across 9 bases. The germline CDR1 and CDR2 sequences are LGHNA and YNFKEQ. The CDR3 is made up of 16 amino acids. The V gene end was trimmed by 1 base and the J gene end by 4 bases; junction bases not matched to a gene: 7. The CDR3 bases are TGTGCCAGCAGCCAAGTTTCGGACAGGGGTGCCTATGGCTACACCTTC. Protein product: CASSQVSDRGAYGYTF.

V is TRBV9 and J is TRBJ2-7, with a tentative D call TRBD1 (6 bases). V was pared by 4 bases and J by 0 bases, with 11 bases between. The CDR3 spans 14 residues. Germline-derived CDR1 and CDR2 are SGDLS and YYNGEE. CDR3 loop: CASSPHRASYEQYF. DNA for the CDR3: TGTGCCAGCAGCCCGCACAGGGCCTCCTACGAGCAGTACTTC. The full variable domain, its missing parts supplied by reference TRBV9 and TRBJ2-7, is DSGVTQTPKHLITATGQRVTLRCSPRSGDLSVYWYQQSLDQGLQFLIQYYNGEERAKGNILERFSAQQFPDLHSELNLSSLELGDSALYFCASSPHRASYEQYFGPGTRLTVT.

Concerning this clone itself: Relative to the germline gene, one junction end is altered; a read error may explain this. This rearrangement joins TRBV7-7 to TRBJ1-1; D gene unclear. Germline CDR1 and CDR2: SSHAT and FNYEAQ (reference sequence). The CDR3 is 14 amino acids. In nucleotides, the CDR3 is TGTGCTAGCAGCCCGCTGAGGGCGAACACTGAAGCTTTCTTT. Protein product: CASSPLRANTEAFF.

This rearrangement joins TRBV7-9 to TRBJ1-4; D not certain. The V end lost 4 bases, the J end lost 0 bases, and 12 bases lay between the germline ends. Looked up from germline, CDR1 is SEHNR and CDR2 is FQNEAQ (reference sequence). CDR3 length: 16 residues. CDR3 DNA sequence: TGTGCCAGCAGCTCCCCTCCCCTTGCAACTAATGAAAAACTGTTTTTT. Translated, it gives CASSSPPLATNEKLFF.

The rearrangement links TRBV5-4 to TRBJ2-6, with 9 bases that match TRBD1. This CDR3 region has 18 residues. Trimming cost V 4 bases and J 3 bases; bases outside gene matches: 11. Germline V gives CDR1 SGHNT, CDR2 YYREEE (reference sequence). For the CDR3, the DNA is TGTGCCAGCAGCAAACCGGGACAGGGCGCTAATGGGGCCAACGTCCTGACTTTC. Protein sequence: CASSKPGQGANGANVLTF.